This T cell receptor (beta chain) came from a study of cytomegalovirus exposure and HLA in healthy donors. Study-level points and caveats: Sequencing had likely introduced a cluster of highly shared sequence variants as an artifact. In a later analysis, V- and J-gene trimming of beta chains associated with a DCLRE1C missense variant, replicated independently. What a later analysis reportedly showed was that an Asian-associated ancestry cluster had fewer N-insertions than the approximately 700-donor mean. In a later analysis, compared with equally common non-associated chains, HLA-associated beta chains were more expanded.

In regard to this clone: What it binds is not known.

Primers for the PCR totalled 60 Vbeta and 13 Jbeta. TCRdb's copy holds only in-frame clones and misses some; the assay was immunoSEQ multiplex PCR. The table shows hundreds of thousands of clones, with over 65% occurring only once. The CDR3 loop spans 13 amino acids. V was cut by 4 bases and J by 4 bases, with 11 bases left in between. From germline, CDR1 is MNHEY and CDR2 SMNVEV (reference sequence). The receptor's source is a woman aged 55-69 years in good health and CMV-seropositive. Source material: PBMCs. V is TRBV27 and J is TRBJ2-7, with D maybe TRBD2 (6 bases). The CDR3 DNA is TGTGCCAGCAGTTCTCGCGGGATTTACGAGCAGTACTTC. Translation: CASSSRGIYEQYF.